Listed below are T cell receptor beta chains from one sample, sequenced in a study of shared clonotypes between healthy human individuals. Sequenced by immunoSEQ multiplex PCR; TCRdb stores in-frame clones only, minus some. The sample shows 1,500,000 or so clones, about 98.5% of them seen only once. The sequencing sample was made of naive CD4+ T cells sorted from blood. Receptors originate from a man aged 25-45 years in good health. Both conserved end residues are part of each CDR3. The D gene is left open where the match is weak. The size of a clone is reported for some rows only, either as once, few or many, or as a class for expanded clones.

D gene,clone size,J gene,V gene,CDR3 DNA,CDR3 protein
.,.,TRBJ2-7,TRBV30,TGTGCCTGGAGACAGTCAGATTACGAGCAGTACTTC,CAWRQSDYEQYF
.,.,TRBJ2-7,TRBV5-1,TGCGCCAGCAGCGTCGACCAAGAACCCTCCTACGAGCAGTACTTC,CASSVDQEPSYEQYF
.,.,TRBJ1-2,TRBV5-1,TGCGCCACCACCCCCTCAGGGGAGGCCTTCTATGGCTACACCTTC,CATTPSGEAFYGYTF
TRBD2,.,TRBJ2-1,TRBV6-6,TGTGCCAGCAGCTTTACTAGCGACTCTTACAATGAGCAGTTCTTC,CASSFTSDSYNEQFF
.,.,TRBJ2-1,TRBV11-2,TGTGCCAGCAGCCCTCAGTTTTCGAGCTCCTACAATGAGCAGTTCTTC,CASSPQFSSSYNEQFF
TRBD1,.,TRBJ2-7,TRBV15,TGTGCCACCAGCAGACCAGGGGGCTTCTCCTACGAGCAGTACTTC,CATSRPGGFSYEQYF
.,.,TRBJ1-2,TRBV5-4,TGTGCCAGCAGCGGATCACCGGGACGGTCTAACTATGGCTACACCTTC,CASSGSPGRSNYGYTF
.,.,TRBJ2-2,TRBV11-1,TGTGCCAGCAGCAGACCGACAGACTCGGTGGACACCGGGGAGCTGTTTTTT,CASSRPTDSVDTGELFF
.,.,TRBJ1-4,TRBV4-1,TGCGCCAGCAGCGTACTACAGGCAACTAATGAAAAACTGTTTTTT,CASSVLQATNEKLFF
TRBD1,.,TRBJ1-2,TRBV28,TGTGCCAGCAGTTTATCCCTCGACAGGGGGCAAGTCTATGGCTACACCTTC,CASSLSLDRGQVYGYTF
TRBD1,.,TRBJ2-7,TRBV7-9,TGTGCCAGCAGCCCAAAGTGGGACAGAAACTACGAGCAGTACTTC,CASSPKWDRNYEQYF
.,few,TRBJ1-5,TRBV2,TGTGCCAGCAGTGGGACGGGAGATCAGCCCCAGCATTTT,CASSGTGDQPQHF
TRBD2,once,TRBJ2-1,TRBV28,TGTGCCAGCAGGGAGACTAGCGGCTCCTACAATGAGCAGTTCTTC,CASRETSGSYNEQFF
.,few,TRBJ2-7,TRBV5-1,TGCGCCAGCAGCTCCTCCTACGAGCAGTACTTC,CASSSSYEQYF
TRBD2,.,TRBJ2-1,TRBV10-2,TGCGCCAGCAGTGCCGGGACTAGCGGGAGTTCCTACAATGAGCAGTTCTTC,CASSAGTSGSSYNEQFF
.,.,TRBJ2-3,TRBV10-3,TGTGCCATCAGTGAGGCGGAGGATTCCGATACGCAGTATTTT,CAISEAEDSDTQYF
.,.,TRBJ1-1,TRBV6-4,TGTGCCAGCAGTGACTCGTTCGGGGCCACTGAAGCTTTCTTT,CASSDSFGATEAFF
TRBD2,.,TRBJ2-5,TRBV2,TGTGCCAGCATCGGGACTAGCGAGACCCAGTACTTC,CASIGTSETQYF
TRBD1,once,TRBJ1-2,TRBV2,TGTGCCGGGACGGACAGGACTCCCTATGGCTACACCTTC,CAGTDRTPYGYTF
TRBD1,.,TRBJ1-5,TRBV7-9,TGTGCCAGCAGCTTAGCATTGGGACAGGGCAATCAGCCCCAGCATTTT,CASSLALGQGNQPQHF
.,.,TRBJ1-1,TRBV4-3,TGCGCCAGCAGCCAAGAGGTAATGTCGAACACTGAAGCTTTCTTT,CASSQEVMSNTEAFF
TRBD2,.,TRBJ2-5,TRBV4-2,TGTGCCAGCAGCCTTCCTGGGACTAGCGGCCAAGAGACCCAGTACTTC,CASSLPGTSGQETQYF
.,.,TRBJ1-5,TRBV6-1,TGTGCCAGCAGTGAAGAGGGGAGCAATCAGCCCCAGCATTTT,CASSEEGSNQPQHF
.,.,TRBJ2-7,TRBV5-4,TGTGCCAGCAGCGCTGGCCGGACAGTTTCCTACGAGCAGTACTTC,CASSAGRTVSYEQYF
.,.,TRBJ1-5,TRBV30,TGTGCCTGGAGTGTAGCCTCGGAACAGCCCCAGCATTTT,CAWSVASEQPQHF
TRBD1,.,TRBJ2-2,TRBV9,TGTGCCAGCAGCCCTCGGACAGGGAAAGCGTCCGGGGAGCTGTTTTTT,CASSPRTGKASGELFF
TRBD2,.,TRBJ2-7,TRBV7-2,TGTGCCAGCAGCCGGGGACTAGCGGTCTACGAGCAGTACTTC,CASSRGLAVYEQYF
.,.,TRBJ2-7,TRBV5-1,TGCGCCAGCAGCGTGGGGACGGCTAACTACGAGCAGTACTTC,CASSVGTANYEQYF
TRBD1,once,TRBJ2-1,TRBV11-2,TGTGCCAGCAGCTTAGGGGACAGCACTGAGCAGTTCTTC,CASSLGDSTEQFF
TRBD2,.,TRBJ2-2,TRBV7-9,TGTGCCAGCAGGAAAATAGCGGGAGTCACCGGGGAGCTGTTTTTT,CASRKIAGVTGELFF